This T cell receptor beta chain was sequenced in a study of STAT3 mutations in large granular lymphocyte leukemia. Regarding the study as a whole: Every T-LGLL patient had at least one immunodominant TCRbeta clonotype.

The V and J ends lost 0 bases and 7 bases respectively, with 10 bases between them. The CDR3 has 13 amino acids. Germline V CDR1 and CDR2: SGHRS, YFSETQ. Profiling relied on immunoSEQ multiplex PCR, and the TCRdb table lists in-frame clones only, not all of them. The repertoire has some 1,800 clones, 50% to 60% of them found once; the top ten carry about 78%. There are a few counts of this clone. The antigen remains undetermined. The sequence was collected from a woman in her 70s with T-cell large granular lymphocyte leukemia. Some clones in this sample may be carry-over from other donors' samples. The chain joins TRBV5-1 to TRBJ1-1; D gene uncertain. The sample consisted of peripheral blood mononuclear cells. CDR3 DNA sequence: TGCGCCAGCAGCTTGGACGGGGAGGGTGAAGCTTTCTTT. Residues: CASSLDGEGEAFF.